This TCR beta chain comes out of a study of T cells in Graves' hyperthyroidism and ophthalmopathy. A NOSPECS grade of at least 4, a Clinical Activity Score of at least 3 and duration under 3 months were recorded in ophthalmopathy patients. Uncontrolled infection, other autoimmune disease, pregnancy or lactation led to exclusion. Diagnosing involved the use of clinical symptoms, serum thyroxine and TRAb, thyroid ultrasound and orbital computed tomography. RNA transcripts gave rise to amplified TCR beta CDR3 regions. In the first-round RT-PCR of the TCR CDR3, the HTBI primer set was used. TCRdb re-called the multiplex PCR reads through MiXCR, storing one row per CDR3 protein. In the table there are about 640,000 distinct CDR3 sequences, less than 25% of which are singletons. Study-wide results and limits: Researchers found most expanded thyroid clonotypes above 0.001 in blood as well.

Turning to this clonotype: The antigen is not known.

This CDR3 is built from 16 residues. Germline trimming cut 5 bases from V and 2 bases from J; bases unmatched to any gene: 6. Germline CDR1 SEHNR, CDR2 FQNEAQ (reference sequence). This sequence joins TRBV7-9 and TRBJ2-2; 9 bases line up with TRBD2. This TCR came from a man younger than 45 with Graves' ophthalmopathy. The sample was blood. The CDR3, as DNA: TGTGCCAGCAGCGACAGACTAGCGGACAACACCGGGGAGCTGTTTTTT. It specifies CASSDRLADNTGELFF.